Presented here are 20 T cell receptor beta chains from one specimen sequenced in a study of T cells in Graves' hyperthyroidism and ophthalmopathy. The TCR beta CDR3 regions underwent amplification using RNA transcripts as the source. TCR CDR3 underwent first-round RT-PCR with the HTBI primer set. MiXCR, applied by TCRdb to the multiplex PCR reads, yields one record per CDR3 protein. Of 350,000 or so distinct CDR3 sequences listed, 20% to 25% are singletons. The sequencing sample was made of blood. These receptors came from a woman aged 45 to 65 with Graves' hyperthyroidism.

This clonotype was observed many times. The chain carries TRBV20-1 and TRBJ1-1; D gene unclear. The V and J ends lost 3 bases and 4 bases respectively, with 12 bases between them. Germline V CDR1 and CDR2: DFQATT, SNEGSKA (reference sequence). This CDR3 is built from 13 residues. The CDR3 DNA follows: TGCAGTGCTAGTGGAGGGAGGGCCACTGAAGCTTTCTTT. It yields the protein CSASGGRATEAFF.

This clonotype was recorded at least ten times. The chain is built from TRBV7-8 and TRBJ2-7; TRBD1 agrees at 7 bases. The CDR3 length is 14 residues. From germline, CDR1 is SGHVS and CDR2 FQNEAQ. Losses at the gene ends were 4 bases for V and 2 bases for J; bases not matched to a gene: 5. The CDR3 sequence: CASSSSGQAYEQYF. The CDR3 DNA reads as TGTGCCAGCAGCTCCTCTGGACAGGCCTACGAGCAGTACTTC.

This clonotype was observed at least ten times. J is TRBJ1-1 and V is TRBV6-1, with a tentative D call TRBD1 (6 bases). Trimming cost V 5 bases and J 6 bases, with 16 bases left between them. The CDR3 consists of 14 residues. The germline V gene encodes CDR1 MNHNS and CDR2 SASEGT. The DNA of the CDR3 is TGTGCCAGCAGTTACAGCCAGGGGCTGGCTGAAGCTTTCTTT. Protein sequence: CASSYSQGLAEAFF.

Notes on this clonotype: Sequence at one end of the junction differs from germline and may be a read error. This chain uses TRBV28 with TRBJ1-5, with 7 nucleotides matching TRBD1. The CDR3 consists of 16 residues. CDR1 and CDR2 from the germline V gene are MDHEN and SYDVKM. The DNA for the CDR3 is TGTGCCAGCAGTCTTCACAGGGGCCTTAGCGATCAGCCCCAGCATTTT. Translated, it gives CASSLHRGLSDQPQHF.

The table lists this clonotype with many counts. The chain recombines TRBV6-1 with TRBJ2-1; 8 bases align to TRBD2. The CDR3 consists of 16 residues. V dropped 5 bases and J dropped 0; count of bases not matched to a gene: 6. In germline, CDR1 is MNHNS, CDR2 SASEGT. The CDR3 DNA reads as TGTGCCAGCAGTCTGGGACTAGGAAGCTCCTACAATGAGCAGTTCTTC. Translated, it gives CASSLGLGSSYNEQFF.

As for this clonotype: This may be a read error, as it is one base from a much larger clone. This chain connects TRBV6-1 to TRBJ1-2, with 7 nucleotides matching TRBD1. Looked up from germline, CDR1 is MNHNS and CDR2 is SASEGT. The CDR3 is 14 residues long. The DNA of the CDR3 is TGTGCCAGCAGCGCAGGGGGGTCTAACTGTGGCTACACCTTC. Its translation: CASSAGGSNCGYTF.

This clonotype came up a few times. V is TRBV13 and J is TRBJ2-1; D is perhaps TRBD2 (6 bases). CDR1 and CDR2 (germline): PRHDT, FYEKMQ (reference sequence). The CDR3 extends over 16 amino acids. The germline V and J ends were trimmed by 2 bases and 0 bases, with 11 bases remaining between them. The CDR3 DNA sequence: TGTGCCAGCAGCTTACGACGGGGGAGCTCCTACAATGAGCAGTTCTTC. This sequence encodes CASSLRRGSSYNEQFF.

This clonotype has a handful of counts. This chain uses TRBV3-1 with TRBJ1-6; 7 bases are a match to TRBD1. Trimming cost V 1 base and J 8 bases; bases outside gene matches: 5. The CDR3 has 15 amino acids. Germline loops: CDR1 LGHDT, CDR2 YNNKEL (reference sequence). DNA of the CDR3: TGTGCCAGCAGCCAAGGGACAGGTCTTGATTCACCCCTCCACTTT. As protein: CASSQGTGLDSPLHF.

The chain links TRBV28 to TRBJ1-3; the match to TRBD1 covers 7 bases. After removal of 10 bases from V and 4 bases from J, the junction contained 16 bases not matched to a gene. CDR1 MDHEN and CDR2 SYDVKM come from the germline V gene. The CDR3 runs to 16 residues. CDR3 sequence: CATMGGTVLRGNTIYF. The CDR3 coding sequence is TGTGCCACCATGGGGGGGACAGTCCTGAGGGGAAACACCATATATTTT.

J is TRBJ1-3 and V is TRBV6-1, with D uncertain. Germline CDR1 reads MNHNS; CDR2 reads SASEGT. The CDR3 loop spans 14 amino acids. V was cut by 4 bases and J by 4 bases, with 11 bases left in between. CDR3 DNA: TGTGCCAGCAGTGCGACATTGGAGGGAAACACCATATATTTT. Translating gives CASSATLEGNTIYF.

The sample holds many counts of this clonotype. The rearrangement links TRBV12-3 or TRBV12-4 to TRBJ2-2, with 8 bases that match TRBD2. This CDR3 comprises 17 residues. Trimming took 5 bases from V and 0 from J; bases not matched to a gene: 8. In nucleotides, the CDR3 is TGTGCCAGCAGTAAGGGACTAGGAGGGTCGAACACCGGGGAGCTGTTTTTT. Translation: CASSKGLGGSNTGELFF.

J is TRBJ1-2 and V is TRBV5-5; no clear D. Trimming left V 3 bases short and J 0 bases short, with 9 bases between. The CDR3 length is 14 residues. Looked up from germline, CDR1 is SGHKS and CDR2 is YYEKEE (reference sequence). CDR3 loop: CASSWWGSNYGYTF. CDR3 DNA sequence: TGTGCCAGCAGCTGGTGGGGTTCTAACTATGGCTACACCTTC.

This clonotype was counted ten times or more. This sequence joins TRBV7-9 and TRBJ2-1; D possibly corresponds to TRBD2 (5 bases). The CDR3 is 16 amino acids. Germline V lookup: CDR1 SEHNR, CDR2 FQNEAQ (reference sequence). The V end lost 5 bases, the J end lost 10 bases, and 24 bases lay between the germline ends. The CDR3 loop is CASSPRADARGGEQFF. The CDR3 region has the DNA TGTGCCAGCAGCCCAAGAGCTGACGCTCGGGGTGGGGAGCAGTTCTTC. Filled out from reference TRBV7-9 and TRBJ2-1, the complete variable domain reads DTGVSQNPRHKITKRGQNVTFRCDPISEHNRLYWYRQTLGQGPEFLTYFQNEAQLEKSRLLSDRFSAERPKGSFSTLEIQRTEQGDSAMYLCASSPRADARGGEQFFGPGTRLTVL.

This clonotype was picked up many times. The gene calls are TRBV3-1 and TRBJ1-1; unclear D gene. The germline V and J ends were trimmed by 1 base and 3 bases, with 6 bases remaining between them. The CDR3 is 13 residues long. Germline assignment: CDR1 LGHDT and CDR2 YNNKEL (reference sequence). This chain's CDR3 is CASSQGRHTEAFF. The CDR3 nucleotides are TGTGCCAGCAGCCAAGGGAGGCACACTGAAGCTTTCTTT.

This clonotype was observed at least ten times. The rearrangement uses TRBV12-3 or TRBV12-4 and TRBJ1-5, with TRBD1 identical over 8 bases. This CDR3 contains 13 residues. With V trimmed by 6 bases and J by 4 bases, 2 bases remained unmatched. The CDR3 loop is CASRGQGNQPQHF. CDR3 nucleotide sequence: TGTGCCAGCAGAGGACAGGGAAATCAGCCCCAGCATTTT.

This clonotype was found many times. The V gene is TRBV27, the J gene TRBJ1-2; TRBD1 is a possible D gene (6 bases). CDR1 and CDR2 (germline): MNHEY, SMNVEV (reference sequence). The CDR3 loop spans 15 amino acids. Trimming stripped 7 bases from V and 4 bases from J, with 19 bases between. CDR3 protein: CASKRTEGDSYGYTF. In nucleotides, the CDR3 is TGTGCCAGCAAAAGGACAGAGGGAGACAGCTATGGCTACACCTTC.

At least ten counts were recorded for this clonotype. This chain connects TRBV2 to TRBJ2-7; 12 nucleotides line up with TRBD1. Germline CDR1 and CDR2: SNHLY and FYNNEI. V lost 6 bases to trimming and J lost 7 bases; unmatched junction nucleotides: 7. The CDR3 spans 14 residues. The CDR3 DNA reads TGTGCCAGCAGGGCCGGGACAGGGGGCCGGGAGCAGTACTTC. This encodes CASRAGTGGREQYF.

This clonotype was observed at least ten times. V and J are TRBV10-3 and TRBJ2-1; 12 bases align to TRBD1. J was trimmed by 7 bases and V by 6 bases; bases with no gene match: 7. The CDR3 spans 15 residues. Germline CDR1 is ENHRY and CDR2 is SYGVKD. In DNA, the CDR3 is TGTGCCATCAGCCCGGGACAGGGGGCGGAGAATGAGCAGTTCTTC. This gives the protein CAISPGQGAENEQFF.

The rearrangement joins TRBV5-5 to TRBJ1-2; D not resolved. In germline, CDR1 is SGHKS, CDR2 YYEKEE (reference sequence). Deletions cut 3 bases from V and 3 bases from J, with 18 bases between. The CDR3 consists of 16 residues. As DNA, the CDR3 is TGTGCCAGCAGCTCAGCCAGGACCGAACTAGACTATGGCTACACCTTC. Protein: CASSSARTELDYGYTF.

The genes are TRBV4-1 and TRBJ2-1, with D tentatively TRBD2 (7 bases). V lost 3 bases, J lost 0 bases, and 18 bases lay in between. CDR1 and CDR2 (germline): MGHRA, YSYEKL. This CDR3 has 18 amino acids. This CDR3 reads CASSHGAGATSSYNEQFF. The CDR3 DNA sequence: TGCGCCAGCAGCCATGGGGCGGGGGCAACCAGCTCCTACAATGAGCAGTTCTTC.